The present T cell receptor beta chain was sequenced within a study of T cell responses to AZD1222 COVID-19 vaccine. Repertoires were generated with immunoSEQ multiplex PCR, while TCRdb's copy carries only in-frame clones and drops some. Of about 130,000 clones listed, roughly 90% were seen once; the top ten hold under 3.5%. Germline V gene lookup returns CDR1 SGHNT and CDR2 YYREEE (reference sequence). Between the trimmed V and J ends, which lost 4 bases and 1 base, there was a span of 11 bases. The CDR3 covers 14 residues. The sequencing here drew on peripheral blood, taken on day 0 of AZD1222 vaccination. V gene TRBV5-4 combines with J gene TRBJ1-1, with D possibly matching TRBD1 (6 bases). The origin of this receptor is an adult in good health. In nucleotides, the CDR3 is TGTGCCAGCAGCAAAGGGGGAACGAACACTGAAGCTTTCTTT. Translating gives CASSKGGTNTEAFF.